This T cell receptor beta chain was found in a study of siplizumab effects on memory and regulatory T cells. Study results and limitations: Major contributors to the alloresponse seemed to be naive T cells, which also appeared more diverse than memory cells. Siplizumab cultures yielded proliferating Tregs whose suppressive function was not confirmed.

The CDR3 sequence is 14 residues long. The V gene lost 1 base and the J gene lost 5 bases, with 11 bases spanning the gap. CDR1 and CDR2 (germline): SGHAT, FQNNGV. Concerning this clone: No antigen is known for it.

Assayed TCR templates numbered some 9.3 x 10^4 for each sample. Libraries were prepared by immunoSEQ multiplex PCR; TCRdb keeps only in-frame clonotypes and omits some of them. The data show about 94,000 clones, with about 93% seen just once and 0.3% held by the top ten. Sequences were obtained from non-Treg CD4+ T cells sorted from blood. The chain is built from TRBV11-2 and TRBJ2-5; the D call may be TRBD1 or TRBD2 (7 bases each). The sequence came from a human donor in good health. CDR3 nucleotides: TGTGCCAGCAGCTTAGGACAGGGAGGGGAGACCCAGTACTTC. Translated, it gives CASSLGQGGETQYF. Full variable domain (rest looked up from reference TRBV11-2 and TRBJ2-5): EAGVAQSPRYKIIEKRQSVAFWCNPISGHATLYWYQQILGQGPKLLIQFQNNGVVDDSQLPKDRFSAERLKGVDSTLKIQPAKLEDSAVYLCASSLGQGGETQYFGPGTRLLVL.